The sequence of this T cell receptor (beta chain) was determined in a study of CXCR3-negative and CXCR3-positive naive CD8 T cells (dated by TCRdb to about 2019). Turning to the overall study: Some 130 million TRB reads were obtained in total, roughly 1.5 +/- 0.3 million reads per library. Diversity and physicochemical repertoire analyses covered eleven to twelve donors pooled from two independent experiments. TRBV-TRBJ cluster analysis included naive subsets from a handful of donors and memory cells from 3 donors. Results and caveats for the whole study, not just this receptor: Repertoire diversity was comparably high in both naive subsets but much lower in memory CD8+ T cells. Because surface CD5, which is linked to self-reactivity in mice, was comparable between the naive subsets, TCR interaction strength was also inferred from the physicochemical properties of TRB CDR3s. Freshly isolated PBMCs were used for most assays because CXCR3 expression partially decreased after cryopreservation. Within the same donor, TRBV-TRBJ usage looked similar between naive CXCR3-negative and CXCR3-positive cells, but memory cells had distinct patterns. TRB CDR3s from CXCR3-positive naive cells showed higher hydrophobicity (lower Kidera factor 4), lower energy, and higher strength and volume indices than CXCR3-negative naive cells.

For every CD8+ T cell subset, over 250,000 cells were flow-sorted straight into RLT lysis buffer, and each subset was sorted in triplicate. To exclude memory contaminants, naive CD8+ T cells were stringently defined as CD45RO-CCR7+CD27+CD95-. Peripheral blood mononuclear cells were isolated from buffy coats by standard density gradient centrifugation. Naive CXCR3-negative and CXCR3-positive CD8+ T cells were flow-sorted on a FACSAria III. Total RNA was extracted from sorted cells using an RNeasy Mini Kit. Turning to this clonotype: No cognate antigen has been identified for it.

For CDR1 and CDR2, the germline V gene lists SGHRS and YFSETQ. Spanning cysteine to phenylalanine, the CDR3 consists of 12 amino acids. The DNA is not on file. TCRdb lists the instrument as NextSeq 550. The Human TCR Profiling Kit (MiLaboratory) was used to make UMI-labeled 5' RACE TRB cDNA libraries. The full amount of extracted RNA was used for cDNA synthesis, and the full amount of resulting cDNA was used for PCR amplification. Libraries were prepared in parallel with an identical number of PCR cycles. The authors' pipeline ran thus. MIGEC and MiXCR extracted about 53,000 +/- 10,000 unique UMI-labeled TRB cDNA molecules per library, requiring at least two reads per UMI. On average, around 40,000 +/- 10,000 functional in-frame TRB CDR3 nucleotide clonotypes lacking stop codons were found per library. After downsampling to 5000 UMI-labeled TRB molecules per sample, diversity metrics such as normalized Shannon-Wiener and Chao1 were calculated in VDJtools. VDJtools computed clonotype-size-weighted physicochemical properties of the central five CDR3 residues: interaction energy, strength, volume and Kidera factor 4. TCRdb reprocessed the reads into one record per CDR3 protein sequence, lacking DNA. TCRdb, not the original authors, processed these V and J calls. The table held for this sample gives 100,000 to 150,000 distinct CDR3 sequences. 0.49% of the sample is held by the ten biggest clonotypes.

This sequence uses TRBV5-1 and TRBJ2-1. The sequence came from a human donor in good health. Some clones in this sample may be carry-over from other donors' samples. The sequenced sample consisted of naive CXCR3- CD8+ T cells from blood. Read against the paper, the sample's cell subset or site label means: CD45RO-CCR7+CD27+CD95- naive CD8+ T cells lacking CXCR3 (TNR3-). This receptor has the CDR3 CASSFSSNEQFF.